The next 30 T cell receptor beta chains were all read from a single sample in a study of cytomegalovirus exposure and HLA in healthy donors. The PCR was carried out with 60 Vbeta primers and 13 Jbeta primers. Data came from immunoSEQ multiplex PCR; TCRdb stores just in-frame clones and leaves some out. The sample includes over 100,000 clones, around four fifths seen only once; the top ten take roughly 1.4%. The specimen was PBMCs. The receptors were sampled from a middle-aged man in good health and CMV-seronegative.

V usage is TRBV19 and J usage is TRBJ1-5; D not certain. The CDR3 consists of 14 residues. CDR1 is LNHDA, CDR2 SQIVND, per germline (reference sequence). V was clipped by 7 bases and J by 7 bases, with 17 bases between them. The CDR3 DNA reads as TGTGCCAGTACCTGGGGAGGGATGGAACAGCCCCAGCATTTT. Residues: CASTWGGMEQPQHF. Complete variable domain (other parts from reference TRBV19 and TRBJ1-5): DGGITQSPKYLFRKEGQNVTLSCEQNLNHDAMYWYRQDPGQGLRLIYYSQIVNDFQKGDIAEGYSVSREKKESFPLTVTSAQKNPTAFYLCASTWGGMEQPQHFGDGTRLSIL.

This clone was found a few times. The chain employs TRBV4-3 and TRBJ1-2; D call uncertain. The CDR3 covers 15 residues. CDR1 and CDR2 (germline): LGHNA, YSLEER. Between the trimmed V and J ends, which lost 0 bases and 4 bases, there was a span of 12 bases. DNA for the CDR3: TGCGCCAGCAGCCAAGAAAGAGGTTCCCTCTATGGCTACACCTTC. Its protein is CASSQERGSLYGYTF.

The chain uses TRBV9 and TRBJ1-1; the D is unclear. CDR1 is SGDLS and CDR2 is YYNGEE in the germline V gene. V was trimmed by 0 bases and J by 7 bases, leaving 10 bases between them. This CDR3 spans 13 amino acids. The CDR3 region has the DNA TGTGCCAGCAGCGTAGTGGCAGAGGGTGAAGCTTTCTTT. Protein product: CASSVVAEGEAFF.

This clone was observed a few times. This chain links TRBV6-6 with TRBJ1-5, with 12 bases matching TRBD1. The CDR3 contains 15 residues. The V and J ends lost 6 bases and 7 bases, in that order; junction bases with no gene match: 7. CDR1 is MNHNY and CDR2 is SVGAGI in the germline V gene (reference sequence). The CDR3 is CASSGDRGHGQPQHF. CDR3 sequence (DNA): TGTGCCAGCAGCGGGGACAGGGGGCATGGACAGCCCCAGCATTTT.

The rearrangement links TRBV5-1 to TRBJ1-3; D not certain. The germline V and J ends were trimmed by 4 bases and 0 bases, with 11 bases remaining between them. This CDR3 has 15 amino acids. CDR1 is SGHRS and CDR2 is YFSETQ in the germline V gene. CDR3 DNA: TGCGCCAGCAGCCCGGCGGGCTACTCTGGAAACACCATATATTTT. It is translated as CASSPAGYSGNTIYF.

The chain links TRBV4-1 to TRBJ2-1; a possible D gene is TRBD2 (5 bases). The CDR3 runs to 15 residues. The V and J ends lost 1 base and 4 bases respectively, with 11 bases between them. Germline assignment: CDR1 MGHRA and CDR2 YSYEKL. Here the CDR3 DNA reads TGCGCCAGCAGCCAAGTTTGGACTTCTTACAATGAGCAGTTCTTC. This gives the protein CASSQVWTSYNEQFF.

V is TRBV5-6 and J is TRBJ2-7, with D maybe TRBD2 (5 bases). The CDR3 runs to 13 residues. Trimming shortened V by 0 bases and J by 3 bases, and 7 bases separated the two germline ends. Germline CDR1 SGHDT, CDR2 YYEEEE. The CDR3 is CASSLGAVYEQYF. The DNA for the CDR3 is TGTGCCAGCAGCTTGGGAGCGGTCTACGAGCAGTACTTC.

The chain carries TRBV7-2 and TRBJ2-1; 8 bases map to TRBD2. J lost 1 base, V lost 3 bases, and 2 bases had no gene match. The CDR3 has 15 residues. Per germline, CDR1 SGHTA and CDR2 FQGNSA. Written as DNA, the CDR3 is TGTGCCAGCAGCTTCCAGCGGGAGTCCTACAATGAGCAGTTCTTC. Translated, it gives CASSFQRESYNEQFF.

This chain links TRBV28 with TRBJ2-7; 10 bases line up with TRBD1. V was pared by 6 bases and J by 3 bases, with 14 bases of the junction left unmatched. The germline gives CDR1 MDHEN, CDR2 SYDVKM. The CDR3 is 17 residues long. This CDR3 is CASRPTRTGGPVYEQYF. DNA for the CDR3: TGTGCCAGCAGACCCACGAGGACAGGGGGACCCGTCTACGAGCAGTACTTC.

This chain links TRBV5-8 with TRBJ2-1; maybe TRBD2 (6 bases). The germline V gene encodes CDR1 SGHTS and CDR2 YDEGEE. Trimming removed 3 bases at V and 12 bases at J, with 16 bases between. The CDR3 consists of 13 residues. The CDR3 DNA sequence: TGTGCCAGCAGCTCTCAGACCGGGAGAGGGCAGTTCTTC. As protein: CASSSQTGRGQFF.

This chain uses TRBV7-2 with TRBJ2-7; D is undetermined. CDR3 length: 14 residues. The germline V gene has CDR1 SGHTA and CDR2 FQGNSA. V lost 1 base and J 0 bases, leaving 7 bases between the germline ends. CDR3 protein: CASSLGGFSYEQYF. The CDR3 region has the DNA TGTGCCAGCAGCTTAGGAGGTTTCTCCTACGAGCAGTACTTC.

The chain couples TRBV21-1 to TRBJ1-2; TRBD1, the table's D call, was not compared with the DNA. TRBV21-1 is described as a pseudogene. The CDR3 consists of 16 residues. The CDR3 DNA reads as TGTGCCAGCACCGAAGCATGGGACAGAAGTAACTATGGCTACACCTTC. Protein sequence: CASTEAWDRSNYGYTF.

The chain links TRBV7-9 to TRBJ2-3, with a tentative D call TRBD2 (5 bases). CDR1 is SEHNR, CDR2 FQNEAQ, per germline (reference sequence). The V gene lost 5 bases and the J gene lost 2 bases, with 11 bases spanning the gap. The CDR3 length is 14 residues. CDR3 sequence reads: CASSHWTATDTQYF. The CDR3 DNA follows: TGTGCCAGCAGCCACTGGACTGCCACAGATACGCAGTATTTT.

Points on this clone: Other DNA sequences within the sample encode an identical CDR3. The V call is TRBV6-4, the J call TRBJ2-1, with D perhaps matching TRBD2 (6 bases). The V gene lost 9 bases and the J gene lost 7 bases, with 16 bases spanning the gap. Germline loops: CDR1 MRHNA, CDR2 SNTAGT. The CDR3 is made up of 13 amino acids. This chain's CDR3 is CASRLDAGNEQFF. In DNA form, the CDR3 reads TGTGCCAGTAGACTAGACGCAGGGAATGAGCAGTTCTTC.

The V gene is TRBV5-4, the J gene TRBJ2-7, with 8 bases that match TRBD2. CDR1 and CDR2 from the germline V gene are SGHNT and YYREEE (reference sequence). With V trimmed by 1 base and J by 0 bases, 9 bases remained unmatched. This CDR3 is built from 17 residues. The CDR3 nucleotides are TGTGCCAGCAGCTTGCGGAGCGGGGGCTTGAGCTCCTACGAGCAGTACTTC. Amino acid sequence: CASSLRSGGLSSYEQYF.

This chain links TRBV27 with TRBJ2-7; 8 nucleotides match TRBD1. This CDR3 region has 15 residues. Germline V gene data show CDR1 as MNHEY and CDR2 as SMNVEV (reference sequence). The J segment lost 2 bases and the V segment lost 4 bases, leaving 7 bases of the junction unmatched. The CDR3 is CASSWRQGSAYEQYF. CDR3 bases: TGTGCCAGCAGTTGGAGACAGGGGTCCGCCTACGAGCAGTACTTC.

The CDR3 DNA reads as TGTGCCAGCAGCTTACTGTCTAGCACAGATACGCAGTATTTT. Protein: CASSLLSSTDTQYF. The chain has TRBV11-3 and TRBJ2-3, with no clear D. This CDR3 contains 14 residues. Germline V lookup: CDR1 SGHNT, CDR2 YENEEA. The V gene lost 2 bases and the J gene lost 0 bases, with 6 bases spanning the gap.

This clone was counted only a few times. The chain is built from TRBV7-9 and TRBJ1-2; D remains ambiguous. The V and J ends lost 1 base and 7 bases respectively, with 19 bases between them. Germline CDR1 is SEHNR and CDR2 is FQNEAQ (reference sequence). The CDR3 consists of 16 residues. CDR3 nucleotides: TGTGCCAGCAGCTTAGATAGCACGCCACAGCGGATTGGCTACACCTTC. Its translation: CASSLDSTPQRIGYTF.

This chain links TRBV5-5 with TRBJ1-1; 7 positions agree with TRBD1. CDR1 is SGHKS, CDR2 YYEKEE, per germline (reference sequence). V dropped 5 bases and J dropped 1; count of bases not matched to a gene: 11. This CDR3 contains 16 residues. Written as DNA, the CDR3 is TGTGCCAGCAGTTACGGGACAGTGGGTCAGAACACTGAAGCTTTCTTT. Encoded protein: CASSYGTVGQNTEAFF.

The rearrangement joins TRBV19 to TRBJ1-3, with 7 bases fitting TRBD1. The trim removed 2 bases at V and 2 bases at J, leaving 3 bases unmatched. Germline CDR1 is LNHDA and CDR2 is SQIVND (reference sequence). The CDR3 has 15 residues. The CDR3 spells CASSIQRGPGNTIYF. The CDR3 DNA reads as TGTGCCAGTAGTATACAGAGGGGGCCTGGAAACACCATATATTTT. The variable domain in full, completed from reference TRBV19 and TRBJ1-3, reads DGGITQSPKYLFRKEGQNVTLSCEQNLNHDAMYWYRQDPGQGLRLIYYSQIVNDFQKGDIAEGYSVSREKKESFPLTVTSAQKNPTAFYLCASSIQRGPGNTIYFGEGSWLTVV.

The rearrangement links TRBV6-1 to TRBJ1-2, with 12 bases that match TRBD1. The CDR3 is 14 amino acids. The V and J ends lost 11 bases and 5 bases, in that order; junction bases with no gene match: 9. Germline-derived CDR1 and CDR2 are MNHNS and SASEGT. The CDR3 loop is CAGGRDRGLYGYTF. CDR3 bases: TGTGCCGGGGGCCGGGACAGGGGGCTGTATGGCTACACCTTC.

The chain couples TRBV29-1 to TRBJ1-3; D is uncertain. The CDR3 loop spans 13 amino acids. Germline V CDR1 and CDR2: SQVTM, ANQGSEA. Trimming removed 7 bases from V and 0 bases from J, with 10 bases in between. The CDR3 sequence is CSAALPSGNTIYF. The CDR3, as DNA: TGCAGCGCCGCGTTGCCCTCTGGAAACACCATATATTTT.

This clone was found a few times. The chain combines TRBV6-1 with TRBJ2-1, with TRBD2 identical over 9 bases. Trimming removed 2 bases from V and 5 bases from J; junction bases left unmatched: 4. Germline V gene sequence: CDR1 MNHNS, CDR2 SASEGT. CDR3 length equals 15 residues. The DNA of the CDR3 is TGTGCCAGCAGTGAAATGTCTAGCGGGAACAATGAGCAGTTCTTC. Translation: CASSEMSSGNNEQFF.

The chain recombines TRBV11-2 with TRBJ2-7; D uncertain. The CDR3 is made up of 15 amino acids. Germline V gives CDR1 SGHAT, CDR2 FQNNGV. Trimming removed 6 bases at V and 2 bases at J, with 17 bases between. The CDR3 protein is CASRPLPTSAYEQYF. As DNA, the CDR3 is TGTGCCAGCAGGCCCTTGCCTACCTCTGCCTACGAGCAGTACTTC.

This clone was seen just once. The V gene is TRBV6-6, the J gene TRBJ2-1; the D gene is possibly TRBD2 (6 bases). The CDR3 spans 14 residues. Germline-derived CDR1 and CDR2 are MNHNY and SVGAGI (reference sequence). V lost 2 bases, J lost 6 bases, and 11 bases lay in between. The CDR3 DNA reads TGTGCCAGCAGTTACCTGGGACTTACCAATGAGCAGTTCTTC. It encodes CASSYLGLTNEQFF.

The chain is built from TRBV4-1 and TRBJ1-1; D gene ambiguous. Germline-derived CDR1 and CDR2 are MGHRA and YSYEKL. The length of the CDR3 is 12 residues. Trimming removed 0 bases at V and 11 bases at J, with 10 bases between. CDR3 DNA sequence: TGCGCCAGCAGCCAAGATTCCGGGAGGGCTTTCTTT. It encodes CASSQDSGRAFF.

The CDR3 region has the DNA TGTGCCAGCAGCGCCCTGGGACTAGCGGAAGAGCAGTTCTTC. Residues: CASSALGLAEEQFF. This chain connects TRBV9 to TRBJ2-1, with 11 bases identical to TRBD2. The CDR3 loop spans 14 amino acids. The trim removed 3 bases at V and 10 bases at J, leaving 6 bases unmatched. CDR1 is SGDLS and CDR2 is YYNGEE in the germline V gene.

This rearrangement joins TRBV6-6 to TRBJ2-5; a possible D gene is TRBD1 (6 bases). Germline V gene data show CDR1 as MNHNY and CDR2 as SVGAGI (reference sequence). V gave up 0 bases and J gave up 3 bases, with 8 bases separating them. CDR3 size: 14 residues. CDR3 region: CASSYSTGKETQYF. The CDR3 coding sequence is TGTGCCAGCAGTTACTCTACAGGGAAAGAGACCCAGTACTTC.

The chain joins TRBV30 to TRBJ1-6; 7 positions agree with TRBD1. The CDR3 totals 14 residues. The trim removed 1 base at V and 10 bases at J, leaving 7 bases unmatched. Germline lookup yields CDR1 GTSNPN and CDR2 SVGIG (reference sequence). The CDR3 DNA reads TGTGCCTGGAGTGAAGGGGACAGAAGGTCACCCCTCCACTTT. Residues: CAWSEGDRRSPLHF.

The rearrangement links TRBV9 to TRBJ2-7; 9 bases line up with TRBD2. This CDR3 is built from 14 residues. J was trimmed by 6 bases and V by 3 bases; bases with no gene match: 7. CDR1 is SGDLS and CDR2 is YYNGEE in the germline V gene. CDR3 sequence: CASSATSGSAEQYF. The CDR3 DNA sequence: TGTGCCAGCAGCGCGACTAGCGGATCGGCCGAGCAGTACTTC. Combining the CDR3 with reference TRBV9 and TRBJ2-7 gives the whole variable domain DSGVTQTPKHLITATGQRVTLRCSPRSGDLSVYWYQQSLDQGLQFLIQYYNGEERAKGNILERFSAQQFPDLHSELNLSSLELGDSALYFCASSATSGSAEQYFGPGTRLTVT.